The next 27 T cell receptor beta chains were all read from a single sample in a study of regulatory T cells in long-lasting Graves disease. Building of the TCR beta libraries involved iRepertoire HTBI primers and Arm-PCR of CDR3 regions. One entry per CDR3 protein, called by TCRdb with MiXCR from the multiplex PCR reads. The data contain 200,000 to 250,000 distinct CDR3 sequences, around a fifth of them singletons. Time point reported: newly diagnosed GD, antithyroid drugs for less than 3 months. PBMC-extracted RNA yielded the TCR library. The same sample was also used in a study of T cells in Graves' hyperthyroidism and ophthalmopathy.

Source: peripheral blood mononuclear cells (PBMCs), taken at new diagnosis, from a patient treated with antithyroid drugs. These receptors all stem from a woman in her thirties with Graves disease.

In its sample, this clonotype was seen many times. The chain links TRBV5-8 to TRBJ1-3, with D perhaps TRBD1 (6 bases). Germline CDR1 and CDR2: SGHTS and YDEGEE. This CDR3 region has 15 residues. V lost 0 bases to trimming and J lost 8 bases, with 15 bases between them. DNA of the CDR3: TGTGCCAGCAGCTTGGGGCAGGGGAAGACGGACACCATATATTTT. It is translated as CASSLGQGKTDTIYF. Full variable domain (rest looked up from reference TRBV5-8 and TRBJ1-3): EAGVTQSPTHLIKTRGQQATLRCSPISGHTSVYWYQQALGLGLQFLLWYDEGEERNRGNFPPRFSGRQFPNYSSELNVNALELEDSALYLCASSLGQGKTDTIYFGEGSWLTVV.

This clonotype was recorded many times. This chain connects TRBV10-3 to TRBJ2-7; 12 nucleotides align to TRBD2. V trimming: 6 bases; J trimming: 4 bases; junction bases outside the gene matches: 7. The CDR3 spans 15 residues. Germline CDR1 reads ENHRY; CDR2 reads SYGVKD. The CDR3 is CAIRPTSGGHYEQYF. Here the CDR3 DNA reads TGTGCCATCAGACCCACTAGCGGGGGGCATTACGAGCAGTACTTC.

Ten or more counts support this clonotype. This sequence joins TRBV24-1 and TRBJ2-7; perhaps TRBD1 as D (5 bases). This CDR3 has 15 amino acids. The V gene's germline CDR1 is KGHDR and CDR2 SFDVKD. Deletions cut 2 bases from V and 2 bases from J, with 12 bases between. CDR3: CATSDSRQFAYEQYF. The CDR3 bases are TGTGCCACCAGTGATTCCAGACAGTTCGCCTACGAGCAGTACTTC.

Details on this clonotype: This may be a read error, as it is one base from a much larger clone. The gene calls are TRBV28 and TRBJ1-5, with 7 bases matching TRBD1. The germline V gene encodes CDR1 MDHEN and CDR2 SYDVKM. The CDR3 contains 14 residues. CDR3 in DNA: TGTGCCTGCAGTTTGACAGGGTACAGACAGCCCCAGCATTTT. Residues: CACSLTGYRQPQHF.

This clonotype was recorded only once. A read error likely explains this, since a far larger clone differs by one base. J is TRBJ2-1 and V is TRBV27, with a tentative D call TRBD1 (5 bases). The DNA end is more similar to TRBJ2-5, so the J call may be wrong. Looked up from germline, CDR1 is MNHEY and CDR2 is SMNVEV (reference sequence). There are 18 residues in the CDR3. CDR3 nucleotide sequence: TGTGCCAGCGGACCTTGGGGTGGCAGACAGCAGGATGGAGAGACCCAGTACTTC. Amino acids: CASGPWGGRQQDGETQYF.

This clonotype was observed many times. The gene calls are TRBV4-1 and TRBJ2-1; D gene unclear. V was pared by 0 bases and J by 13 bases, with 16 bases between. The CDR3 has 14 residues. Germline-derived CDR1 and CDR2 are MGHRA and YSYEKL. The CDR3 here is CASSQDRTWKDQFF. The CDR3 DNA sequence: TGCGCCAGCAGCCAAGATCGCACATGGAAGGATCAGTTCTTC.

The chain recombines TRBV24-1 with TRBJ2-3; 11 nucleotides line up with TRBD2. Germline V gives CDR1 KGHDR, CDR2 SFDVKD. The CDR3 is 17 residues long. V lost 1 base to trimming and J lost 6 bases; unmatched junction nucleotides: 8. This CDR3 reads CATSDFGLAGGADTQYF. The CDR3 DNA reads TGTGCCACCAGTGATTTCGGCCTAGCGGGAGGAGCTGATACGCAGTATTTT.

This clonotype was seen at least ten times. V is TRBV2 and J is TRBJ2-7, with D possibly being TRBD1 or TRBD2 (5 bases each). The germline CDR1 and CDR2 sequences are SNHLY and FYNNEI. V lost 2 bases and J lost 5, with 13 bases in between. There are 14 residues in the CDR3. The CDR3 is CASSEQGAGNEQYF. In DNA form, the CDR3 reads TGTGCCAGCAGTGAACAGGGAGCAGGGAACGAGCAGTACTTC.

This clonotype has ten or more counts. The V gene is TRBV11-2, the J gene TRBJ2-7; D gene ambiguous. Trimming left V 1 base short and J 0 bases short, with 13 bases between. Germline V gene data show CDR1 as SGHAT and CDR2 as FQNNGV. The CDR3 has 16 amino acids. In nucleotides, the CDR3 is TGTGCCAGCAGCTTAGTCCTCGGCAGCAACTCCTACGAGCAGTACTTC. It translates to CASSLVLGSNSYEQYF. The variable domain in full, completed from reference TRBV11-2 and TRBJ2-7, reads EAGVAQSPRYKIIEKRQSVAFWCNPISGHATLYWYQQILGQGPKLLIQFQNNGVVDDSQLPKDRFSAERLKGVDSTLKIQPAKLEDSAVYLCASSLVLGSNSYEQYFGPGTRLTVT.

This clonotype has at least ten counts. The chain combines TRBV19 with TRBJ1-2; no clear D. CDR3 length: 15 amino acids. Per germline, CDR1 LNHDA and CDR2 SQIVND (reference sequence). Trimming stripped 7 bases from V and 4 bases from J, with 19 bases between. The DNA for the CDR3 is TGTGCCAGTACCCCCAGAGGCGGTTTCTTCTATGGCTACACCTTC. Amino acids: CASTPRGGFFYGYTF.

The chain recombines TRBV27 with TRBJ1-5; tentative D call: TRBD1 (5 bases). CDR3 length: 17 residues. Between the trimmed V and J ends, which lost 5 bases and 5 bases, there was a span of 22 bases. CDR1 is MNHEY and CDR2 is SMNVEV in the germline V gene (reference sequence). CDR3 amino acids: CASSLEGGGVGHQPQHF. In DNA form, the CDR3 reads TGTGCCAGCAGTCTAGAGGGCGGGGGGGTTGGTCATCAGCCCCAGCATTTT.

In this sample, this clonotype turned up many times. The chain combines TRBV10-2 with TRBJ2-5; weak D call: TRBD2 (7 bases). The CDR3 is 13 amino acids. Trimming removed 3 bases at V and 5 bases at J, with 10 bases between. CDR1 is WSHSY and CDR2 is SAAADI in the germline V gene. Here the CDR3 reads CASSEGGGETQYF. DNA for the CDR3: TGCGCCAGCAGTGAAGGGGGGGGGGAGACCCAGTACTTC.

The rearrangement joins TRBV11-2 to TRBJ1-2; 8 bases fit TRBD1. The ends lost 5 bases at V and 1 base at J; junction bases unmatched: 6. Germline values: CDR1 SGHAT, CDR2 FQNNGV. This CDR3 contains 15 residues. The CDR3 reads CASSPDRVFNYGYTF. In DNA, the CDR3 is TGTGCCAGCAGCCCGGACAGGGTCTTTAACTATGGCTACACCTTC.

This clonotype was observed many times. DNA for the CDR3: TGTGCCAGCAGTATTGCAGGGGTGGGGCAGCCCCAGCATTTT. Translating gives CASSIAGVGQPQHF. The V call is TRBV2, the J call TRBJ1-5; D is perhaps TRBD1 (6 bases). Germline CDR1 SNHLY, CDR2 FYNNEI. The ends were cut back, 5 bases at V and 7 bases at J, with 15 bases in the middle. The CDR3 consists of 14 residues.

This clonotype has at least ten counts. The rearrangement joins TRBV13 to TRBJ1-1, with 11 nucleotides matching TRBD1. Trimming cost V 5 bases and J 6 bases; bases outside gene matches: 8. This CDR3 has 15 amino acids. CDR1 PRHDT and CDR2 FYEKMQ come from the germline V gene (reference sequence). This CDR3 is CASSSRDRGLAEAFF. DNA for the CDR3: TGTGCCAGCAGCAGCCGGGACAGGGGGTTAGCTGAAGCTTTCTTT.

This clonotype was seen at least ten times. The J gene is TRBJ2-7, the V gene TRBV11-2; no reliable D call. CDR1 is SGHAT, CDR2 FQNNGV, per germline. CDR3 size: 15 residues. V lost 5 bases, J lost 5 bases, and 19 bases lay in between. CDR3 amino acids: CASSPNRGRRHEQYF. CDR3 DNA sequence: TGTGCCAGCAGCCCCAATCGCGGTCGCCGGCACGAGCAGTACTTC.

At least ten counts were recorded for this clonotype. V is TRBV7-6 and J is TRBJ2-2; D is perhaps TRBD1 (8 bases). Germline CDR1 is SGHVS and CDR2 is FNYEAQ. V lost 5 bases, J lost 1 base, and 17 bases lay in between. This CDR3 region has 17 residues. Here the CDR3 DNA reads TGTGCCAGCAGCCCGCGGGGGACAGGCAAGAACACCGGGGAGCTGTTTTTT. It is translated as CASSPRGTGKNTGELFF.

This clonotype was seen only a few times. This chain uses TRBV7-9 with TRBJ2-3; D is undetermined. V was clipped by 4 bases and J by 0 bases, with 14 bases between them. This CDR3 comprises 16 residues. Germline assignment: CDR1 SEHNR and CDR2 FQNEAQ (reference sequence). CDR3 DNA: TGTGCCAGCAGCTCCCGAAGGGTGGGGAGCACAGATACGCAGTATTTT. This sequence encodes CASSSRRVGSTDTQYF.

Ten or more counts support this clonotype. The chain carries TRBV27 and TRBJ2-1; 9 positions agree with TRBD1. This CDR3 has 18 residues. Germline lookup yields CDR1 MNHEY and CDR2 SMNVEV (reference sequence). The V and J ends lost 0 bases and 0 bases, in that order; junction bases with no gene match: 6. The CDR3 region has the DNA TGTGCCAGCAGTTTATCGACCGGGACAGGGTACTCCTACAATGAGCAGTTCTTC. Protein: CASSLSTGTGYSYNEQFF.

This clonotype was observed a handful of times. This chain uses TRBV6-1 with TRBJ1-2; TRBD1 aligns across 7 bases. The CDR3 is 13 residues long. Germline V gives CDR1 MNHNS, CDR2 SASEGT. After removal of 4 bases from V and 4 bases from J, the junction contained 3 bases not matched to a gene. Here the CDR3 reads CASSGDSPYGYTF. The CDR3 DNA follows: TGTGCCAGCAGTGGGGACAGCCCCTATGGCTACACCTTC.

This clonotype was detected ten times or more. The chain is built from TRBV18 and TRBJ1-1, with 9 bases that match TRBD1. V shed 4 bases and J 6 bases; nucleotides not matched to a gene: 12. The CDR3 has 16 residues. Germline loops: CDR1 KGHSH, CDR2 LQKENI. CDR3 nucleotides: TGTGCCAGCTCACTTAGCGTTGGACAGGGGATACCTGAAGCTTTCTTT. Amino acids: CASSLSVGQGIPEAFF.

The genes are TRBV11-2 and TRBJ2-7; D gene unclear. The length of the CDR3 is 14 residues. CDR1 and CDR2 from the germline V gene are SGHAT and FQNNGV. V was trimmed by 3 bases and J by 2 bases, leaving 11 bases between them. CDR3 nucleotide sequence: TGTGCCAGCAGCTTGGGCAGAGAGACCTACGAGCAGTACTTC. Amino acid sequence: CASSLGRETYEQYF.

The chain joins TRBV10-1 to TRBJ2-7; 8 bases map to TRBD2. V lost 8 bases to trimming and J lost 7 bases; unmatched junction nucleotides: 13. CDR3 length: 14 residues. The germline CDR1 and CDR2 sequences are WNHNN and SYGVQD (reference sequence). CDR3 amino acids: CASAPGGGRGEQYF. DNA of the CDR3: TGCGCCAGCGCCCCGGGCGGGGGGCGAGGGGAGCAGTACTTC.

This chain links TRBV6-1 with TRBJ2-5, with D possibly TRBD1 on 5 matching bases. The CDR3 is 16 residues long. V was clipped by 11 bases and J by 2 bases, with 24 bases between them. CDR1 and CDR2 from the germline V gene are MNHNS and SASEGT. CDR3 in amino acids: CASPNMGRDSQETQYF. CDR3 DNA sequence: TGTGCCTCCCCCAATATGGGGCGAGACAGTCAAGAGACCCAGTACTTC.

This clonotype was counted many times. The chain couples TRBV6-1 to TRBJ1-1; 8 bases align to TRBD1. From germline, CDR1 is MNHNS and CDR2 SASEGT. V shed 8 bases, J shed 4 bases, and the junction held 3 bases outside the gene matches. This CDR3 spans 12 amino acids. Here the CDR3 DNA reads TGTGCCAGCGCTACAGGGGGCACTGAAGCTTTCTTT. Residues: CASATGGTEAFF.

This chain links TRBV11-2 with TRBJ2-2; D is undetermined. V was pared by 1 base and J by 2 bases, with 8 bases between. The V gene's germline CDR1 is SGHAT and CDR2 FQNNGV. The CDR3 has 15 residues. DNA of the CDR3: TGTGCCAGCAGCTTAGGAGAAAGCAACACCGGGGAGCTGTTTTTT. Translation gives CASSLGESNTGELFF. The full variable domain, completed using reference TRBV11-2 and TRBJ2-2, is EAGVAQSPRYKIIEKRQSVAFWCNPISGHATLYWYQQILGQGPKLLIQFQNNGVVDDSQLPKDRFSAERLKGVDSTLKIQPAKLEDSAVYLCASSLGESNTGELFFGEGSRLTVL.

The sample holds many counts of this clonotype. The CDR3 here is CASSEARTGNGYTF. The CDR3 region has the DNA TGTGCCAGCAGTGAAGCTCGGACAGGGAATGGCTACACCTTC. The genes are TRBV6-1 and TRBJ1-2, with 8 bases identical to TRBD1. Trimming removed 0 bases from V and 6 bases from J; junction bases left unmatched: 3. The germline CDR1 and CDR2 sequences are MNHNS and SASEGT. This CDR3 has 14 amino acids.